The rows below give T cell receptor beta chains drawn from one sample of a study of blood T cell repertoires in COVID-19. Profiling relied on immunoSEQ multiplex PCR, and the TCRdb table lists in-frame clones only, not all of them. There are about 240,000 clones in the sample; around 86% occur only once, and approximately 7.2% lies in the top ten. Sequenced sample: peripheral blood. All receptors come from a woman in her 70s with active or convalescent COVID-19. CDR3s include the opening cysteine and the closing phenylalanine or tryptophan. The order of the fields is clone size, J gene, V gene, CDR3 protein. Clone size is shown for a subset of rows, as once, few, many or a class of expanded clone.

clone size: -; J gene: TRBJ1-6; V gene: TRBV7-9; CDR3 protein: CASSSGIRGRNSPLHF
clone size: -; J gene: TRBJ2-5; V gene: TRBV6-2/TRBV6-3; CDR3 protein: CASSHGTGYQETQYF
clone size: -; J gene: TRBJ1-1; V gene: TRBV4-1; CDR3 protein: CASSSHRDTEAFF
clone size: -; J gene: TRBJ2-3; V gene: TRBV6-6; CDR3 protein: CASSYSGTGETDTQYF
clone size: -; J gene: TRBJ2-3; V gene: TRBV7-3; CDR3 protein: CASSQGDTQYF
clone size: once; J gene: TRBJ1-1; V gene: TRBV5-4; CDR3 protein: CASSPLGVDTEAFF
clone size: -; J gene: TRBJ1-1; V gene: TRBV11-2; CDR3 protein: CASSPQGTEAFF
clone size: -; J gene: TRBJ2-2; V gene: TRBV10-3; CDR3 protein: CAIISGVSGELFF
clone size: few; J gene: TRBJ2-1; V gene: TRBV7-3; CDR3 protein: CASSPVSAAAYNEQFF
clone size: once; J gene: TRBJ1-6; V gene: TRBV5-1; CDR3 protein: CASSFSTDNSPLHF
clone size: -; J gene: TRBJ1-5; V gene: TRBV15; CDR3 protein: CATSRDRGMNQPQHF
clone size: -; J gene: TRBJ1-2; V gene: TRBV5-1; CDR3 protein: CASSLYPRGRDYGYTF
clone size: -; J gene: TRBJ1-2; V gene: TRBV3-1/TRBV3-2; CDR3 protein: CASSQEVVGGSGYTF
clone size: -; J gene: TRBJ2-2; V gene: TRBV9; CDR3 protein: CASSVGSGGWNTGELFF